The source of this TCR beta chain is a study of T cells in Graves' hyperthyroidism and ophthalmopathy. The study left out patients who had uncontrolled infection, other autoimmune disease, pregnancy or lactation. This CDR3 contains 14 residues. CDR1 and CDR2 (germline): MNHNS, SASEGT. With 0 bases clipped from V and 5 bases from J, the junction kept 2 bases outside the gene matches. This clonotype has ten or more counts. Amplified TCR beta CDR3 regions came from RNA transcripts. The HTBI set primed first-round TCR CDR3 RT-PCR. TCRdb recomputed calls from the multiplex PCR reads with MiXCR, one row per CDR3 protein. The table has 660,000 or so distinct CDR3 sequences, about a fifth seen once; the top ten hold roughly a third.

The rearrangement uses TRBV6-1 and TRBJ2-7; 9 nucleotides align to TRBD1. Sequenced sample: blood. The source of this sequence is a man aged 30 to 39 with Graves' ophthalmopathy. The CDR3 DNA reads TGTGCCAGCAGTGAAGCGGGACAGGGTGACGAGCAGTACTTC. Protein sequence: CASSEAGQGDEQYF.